This TCR beta chain was obtained from a study of blood T cell repertoires in COVID-19. Study-wide background: Researchers got acute and convalescent COVID-19 samples from the United States, Italy and Spain. PBMCs, B-cell-depleted T cells, or T cells provided the cDNA or gDNA that made up the material.

Germline V CDR1 and CDR2: DFQATT, SNEGSKA (reference sequence). This CDR3 contains 13 residues. The trim removed 3 bases at V and 8 bases at J, leaving 6 bases unmatched. Methods used by the authors: Estimates of nucleated cell counts were drawn from the amplification of reference gene primers. Profiled with immunoSEQ multiplex PCR; TCRdb holds only in-frame clones, not every one. D and trimming were read from the DNA, whereas the V and J calls and clone size are those reported in that table. The sample has approximately 130,000 clones, roughly 89% seen once; the top ten hold roughly 2.2%. The chain couples TRBV20-1 to TRBJ2-4; 8 bases line up with TRBD1. The sequenced sample consisted of peripheral blood. The receptor comes from a woman aged 50 to 65 with acute or convalescent COVID-19. The CDR3, as DNA: TGCAGTGCTAGTGATGGACAGGGCGACATTCAGTACTTC. Protein sequence: CSASDGQGDIQYF.